This T cell receptor beta chain was sequenced in a study of cytomegalovirus exposure and HLA in healthy donors. The CDR3 spans 15 residues. Germline trimming cut 4 bases from V and 2 bases from J; bases unmatched to any gene: 8. Germline V lookup: CDR1 SGDLS, CDR2 YYNGEE. The PCR had 60 Vbeta and 13 Jbeta primers. The table came from immunoSEQ multiplex PCR; TCRdb's copy has only in-frame clones and leaves some out. The profile covers approximately 140,000 clones, with about 81% appearing a single time and under 6% taken by the ten largest. This chain uses TRBV9 with TRBJ2-5; TRBD1 matches 7 bases. The sequence was collected from a woman aged 40 to 50 in good health and CMV-seropositive. Sample: PBMCs. CDR3 sequence reads: CASSLTGTVQETQYF. As DNA, the CDR3 is TGTGCCAGCAGCTTAACCGGGACAGTTCAAGAGACCCAGTACTTC.